This T cell receptor (beta chain) comes out of a study of cytomegalovirus exposure and HLA in healthy donors. After removal of 6 bases from V and 5 bases from J, the junction contained 4 bases not matched to a gene. Germline V gene sequence: CDR1 MNHEY, CDR2 SMNVEV (reference sequence). This CDR3 region has 12 residues. Researchers ran the PCR with 60 Vbeta and 13 Jbeta primers. TCRdb keeps only in-frame clones here, not all; method: immunoSEQ multiplex PCR. This table has under 250,000 clones, 70% to 90% appearing once. Sequenced input: PBMCs. The chain recombines TRBV27 with TRBJ2-7; TRBD2 matches at 7 bases. The source is a girl aged 2 to 9 in good health and CMV-seronegative. The chain's CDR3 is CASSLRGDEQYF. DNA of the CDR3: TGTGCCAGCAGCCTCCGGGGGGACGAGCAGTACTTC.